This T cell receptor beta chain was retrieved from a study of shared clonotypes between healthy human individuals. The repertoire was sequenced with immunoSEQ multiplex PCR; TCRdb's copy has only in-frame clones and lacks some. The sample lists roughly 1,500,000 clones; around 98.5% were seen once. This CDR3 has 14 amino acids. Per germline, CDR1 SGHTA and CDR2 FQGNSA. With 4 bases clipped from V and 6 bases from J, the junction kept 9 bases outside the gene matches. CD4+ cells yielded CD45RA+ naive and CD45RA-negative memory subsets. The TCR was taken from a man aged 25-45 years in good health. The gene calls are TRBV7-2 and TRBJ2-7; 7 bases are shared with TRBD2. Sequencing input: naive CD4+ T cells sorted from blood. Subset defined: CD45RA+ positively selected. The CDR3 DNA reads TGTGCCAGCAGCTCCGGACTAGACTTGGGCGAGCAGTACTTC. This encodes CASSSGLDLGEQYF.